This is a list of T cell receptor beta chains from one sample in a study of T cell repertoires in cytomegalovirus infection. No antigen has been identified for these receptors. MiXCR, run by TCRdb on the reads, gives a single entry per CDR3 protein. This repertoire shows 300,000 or so distinct CDR3 sequences, 20% to 25% found once; its top ten account for about an eighth. This specimen consisted of cultured PBMCs, obtained from culture after CMV antigen stimulation. The receptors shown here come from a human donor in good health (CMV status not recorded). Some clones in this sample may be carry-over from other donors' samples. Both conserved end residues are part of each CDR3. The order of the fields is clone size, V gene, CDR3 protein. Clone size is given for some rows only: seen once, a few or many times, or a class if the clone is expanded.

abundance: .; v_gene: TRBV4-3; CDR3aa: CASSQAVNANEQFF
abundance: few; v_gene: TRBV6-6; CDR3aa: CASSYLGSQETQYF
abundance: .; v_gene: TRBV7-9; CDR3aa: CAGYSGAGLADQETQYF
abundance: few; v_gene: TRBV27; CDR3aa: CASSEGEKLFF
abundance: many; v_gene: TRBV7-7; CDR3aa: CASSKIQGNTIYF
abundance: few; v_gene: TRBV5-1; CDR3aa: CASSLQPGGGTDTQYF
abundance: .; v_gene: TRBV15; CDR3aa: CATSPRTRNEQFF
abundance: few; v_gene: TRBV24-1; CDR3aa: CATSDHPGESWYF
abundance: .; v_gene: TRBV7-3; CDR3aa: CASSLMASTVDTQYF
abundance: few; v_gene: TRBV24-1; CDR3aa: CATSVGPVGTEAFF
abundance: .; v_gene: TRBV9; CDR3aa: CASSVASRSETQYF
abundance: few; v_gene: TRBV27; CDR3aa: CASSLGMEQFF
abundance: few; v_gene: TRBV29-1; CDR3aa: CSCWQGETQYF
abundance: few; v_gene: TRBV6-1; CDR3aa: CASSAAWEAFF
abundance: few; v_gene: TRBV12-5; CDR3aa: CASGLVRDGQFF
abundance: .; v_gene: TRBV28; CDR3aa: CASSPVREAGELFF
abundance: many; v_gene: TRBV12-3/TRBV12-4; CDR3aa: CASSLFVDGPQHF
abundance: many; v_gene: TRBV5-1; CDR3aa: CASSSEGADRKFF
abundance: .; v_gene: TRBV19; CDR3aa: CASTDPFRPDTQYF
abundance: few; v_gene: TRBV11-2; CDR3aa: CASSLGLRRTGELFF
abundance: many; v_gene: TRBV7-2; CDR3aa: CASSTDAFRAFEKLFF
abundance: .; v_gene: TRBV6-6; CDR3aa: CASSYVSTEAFF
abundance: .; v_gene: TRBV7-9; CDR3aa: CASSHGADEQYF
abundance: .; v_gene: TRBV6-2/TRBV6-3; CDR3aa: CASSYQELETQYF
abundance: .; v_gene: TRBV24-1; CDR3aa: CATSEQTSGSFRWTGELFF
abundance: few; v_gene: TRBV5-6; CDR3aa: CASSFQDSNEQFF
abundance: once; v_gene: TRBV2; CDR3aa: CASSEGQYYGYTF
abundance: few; v_gene: TRBV9; CDR3aa: CASSVRRQGGHQPQHF
abundance: many; v_gene: TRBV7-2; CDR3aa: CASTPGVSGSSYNEQFF